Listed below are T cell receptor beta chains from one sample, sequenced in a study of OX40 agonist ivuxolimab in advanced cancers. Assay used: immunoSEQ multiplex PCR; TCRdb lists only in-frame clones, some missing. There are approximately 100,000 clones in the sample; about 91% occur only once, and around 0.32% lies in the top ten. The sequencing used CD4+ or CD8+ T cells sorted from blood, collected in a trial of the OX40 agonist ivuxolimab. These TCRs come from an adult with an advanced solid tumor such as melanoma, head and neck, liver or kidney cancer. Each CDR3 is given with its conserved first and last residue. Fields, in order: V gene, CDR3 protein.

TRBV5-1,CASSTEPSGSTYEQFF
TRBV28,CASSSRLSPGNTIYF
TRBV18,CASSPPPGSYNEQFF
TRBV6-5,CATRSGTRTDTQYF
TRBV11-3,CASSWTAGYNEQFF
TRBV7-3,CASSSTSLGSNEQFF
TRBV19,CASSTGTSGSNTGELFF
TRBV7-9,CASSLDPGLGETQYF
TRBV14,CASSQVLASPLHF
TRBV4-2,CASSQDSLVAGGGEQYF
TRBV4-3,CASSQDWGAETQYF
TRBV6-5,CASSFRQGGTEAFF
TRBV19,CASNSASSGANVLTF
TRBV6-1,CASSEQATDTQYF
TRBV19,CASSRGADRGYGYTF
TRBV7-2,CASSLRGSNEKLFF
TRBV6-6,CASRTQGYSAGELFF
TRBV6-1,CASSEQIGRAHQPQHF
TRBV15,CATSIGTGRTEAFF
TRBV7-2,CASSLAGGRGTDTQYF
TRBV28,CASSFPPPKRNEQFF
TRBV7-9,CASSLAGGYEQYF
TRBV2,CASSELMGGASQPQHF
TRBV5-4,CASSWGGSSGIEQYF
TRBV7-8,CASSRSSLADYNEQFF
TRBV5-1,CASSLTGGATGPYEQYF
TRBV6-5,CASGDRDRSSYEQYF
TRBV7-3,CASSLTRLDEQFF
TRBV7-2,CAVRGSLSGANVLTF
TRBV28,CASSLKAYQETQYF
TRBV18,CASSSQVNTEAFF
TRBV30,CAWSAERVLEQYF
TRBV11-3,CASSQFGTTDTQYF
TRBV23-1,CASIGDRVRAKNIQYF
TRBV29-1,CSASMGMAEAFF
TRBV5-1,CASSRPPGFWKHHIF
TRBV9,CASSVRGDSSGNTIYF
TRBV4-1,CASSPTSASTDTQYF
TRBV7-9,CASSWYTGMNTEAFF
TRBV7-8,CASSLGRPNYGYTF
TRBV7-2,CASSPTSGRNLWNEQFF
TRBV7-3,CASSFRTGETQYF
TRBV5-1,CASSLGEGAGETQYF
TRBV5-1,CASRPGQNNEKLFF
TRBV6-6,CASRTGTFTIGQPQHF
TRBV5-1,CASSLSGEGWQPQHF
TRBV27,CASSLLRGQGAWETQYF
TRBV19,CASSRTLESSYEQYF
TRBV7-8,CASSLAFLGGNTEAFF
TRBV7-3,CASSLSPGPVTEAFF
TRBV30,CAWSSGPIYEQYF
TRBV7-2,CASSQGNTEAFF
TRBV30,CAWSLRSGNQPQHF
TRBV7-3,CASSLSGERNTEAFF